This note documents a single T cell receptor (beta chain) sequence. Its specificity is not known. The TCR beta library used iRepertoire HTBI primers with Arm-PCR amplification of CDR3. TCRdb called the multiplex PCR reads again in MiXCR, with one record for every CDR3 protein. The sample lists a few hundred thousand distinct CDR3 sequences; roughly 23% were seen once. The sample belongs to a study of regulatory T cells in long-lasting Graves disease. Time point specified: persistent/refractory GD, antithyroid drugs over 5 years with positive TRAb. RNA extracted from PBMCs served as the sequencing template. Trimming cost V 5 bases and J 1 base, with 12 bases left between them. The CDR3 has 15 amino acids. Germline lookup yields CDR1 SGHKS and CDR2 YYEKEE (reference sequence). Points from the study as a whole: TRBV28, TRBJ1-2 and TRBJ2-5 emerged as the favored segments in persistent disease.

This clonotype was sampled from a woman between 35 and 50 years old with Graves disease. Sequencing was performed on peripheral blood mononuclear cells (PBMCs), taken when the disease was refractory, from a patient treated with antithyroid drugs. J is TRBJ2-2 and V is TRBV5-5, with D perhaps TRBD2 (5 bases). CDR3 residues: CASSVWRLNTGELFF. In DNA, the CDR3 is TGTGCCAGCAGTGTTTGGAGGTTGAACACCGGGGAGCTGTTTTTT. Full variable domain (outside the CDR3, taken from reference TRBV5-5 and TRBJ2-2): DAGVTQSPTHLIKTRGQQVTLRCSPISGHKSVSWYQQVLGQGPQFIFQYYEKEERGRGNFPDRFSARQFPNYSSELNVNALLLGDSALYLCASSVWRLNTGELFFGEGSRLTVL.